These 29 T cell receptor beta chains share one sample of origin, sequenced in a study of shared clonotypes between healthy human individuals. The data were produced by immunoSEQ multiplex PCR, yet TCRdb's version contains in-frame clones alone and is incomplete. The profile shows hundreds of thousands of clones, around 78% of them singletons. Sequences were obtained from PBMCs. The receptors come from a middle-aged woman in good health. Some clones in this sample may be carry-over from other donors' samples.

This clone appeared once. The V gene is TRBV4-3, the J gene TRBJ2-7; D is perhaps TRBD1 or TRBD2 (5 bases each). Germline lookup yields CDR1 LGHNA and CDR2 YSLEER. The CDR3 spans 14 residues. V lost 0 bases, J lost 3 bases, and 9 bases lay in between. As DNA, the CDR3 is TGCGCCAGCAGCCAAGATCTTGGGGGCTACGAGCAGTACTTC. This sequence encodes CASSQDLGGYEQYF.

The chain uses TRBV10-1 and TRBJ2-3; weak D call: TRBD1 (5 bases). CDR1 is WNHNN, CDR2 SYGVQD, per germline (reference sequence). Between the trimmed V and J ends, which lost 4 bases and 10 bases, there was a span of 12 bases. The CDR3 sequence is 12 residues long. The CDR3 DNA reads TGCGCCAGCAGTGTCAGGGTTGTGGCGCAGTATTTT. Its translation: CASSVRVVAQYF.

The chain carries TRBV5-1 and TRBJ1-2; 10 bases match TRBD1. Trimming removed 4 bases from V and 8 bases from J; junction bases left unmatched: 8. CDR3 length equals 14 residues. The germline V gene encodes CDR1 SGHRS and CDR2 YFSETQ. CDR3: CASSPDRGRGGYTF. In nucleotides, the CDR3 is TGCGCCAGCAGCCCAGACAGGGGGCGGGGAGGCTACACCTTC.

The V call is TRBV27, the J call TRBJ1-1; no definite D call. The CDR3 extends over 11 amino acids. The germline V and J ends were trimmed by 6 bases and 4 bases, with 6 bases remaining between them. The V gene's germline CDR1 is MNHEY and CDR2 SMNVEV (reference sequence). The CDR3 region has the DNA TGTGCCAGCAGAGCTACCACTGAAGCTTTCTTT. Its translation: CASRATTEAFF.

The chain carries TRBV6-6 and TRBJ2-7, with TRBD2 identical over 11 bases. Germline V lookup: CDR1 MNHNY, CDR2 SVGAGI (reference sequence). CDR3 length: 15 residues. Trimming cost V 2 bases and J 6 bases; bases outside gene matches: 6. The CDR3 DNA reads TGTGCCAGCAGTTACCGGGCTAGCGGGAGGACCGAGCAGTACTTC. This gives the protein CASSYRASGRTEQYF.

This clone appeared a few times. The CDR3 DNA reads TGCGCCAGCAGCTTGGCGGGAGCGGGAGAGCAGTTCTTC. Translated, it gives CASSLAGAGEQFF. The gene calls are TRBV4-3 and TRBJ2-1, with 7 bases lining up with TRBD2. The CDR3 covers 13 residues. Trimming cost V 5 bases and J 10 bases; bases outside gene matches: 8. Germline lookup yields CDR1 LGHNA and CDR2 YSLEER.

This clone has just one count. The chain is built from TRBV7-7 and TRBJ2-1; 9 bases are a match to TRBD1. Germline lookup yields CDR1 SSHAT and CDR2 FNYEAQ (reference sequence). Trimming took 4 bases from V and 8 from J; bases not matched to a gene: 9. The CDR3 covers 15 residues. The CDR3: CASSSPGQGVYEQFF. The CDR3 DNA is TGTGCCAGCAGCTCACCGGGACAGGGCGTTTATGAGCAGTTCTTC. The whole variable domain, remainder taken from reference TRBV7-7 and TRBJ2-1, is GAGVSQSPRYKVTKRGQDVTLRCDPISSHATLYWYQQALGQGPEFLTYFNYEAQPDKSGLPSDRFSAERPEGSISTLTIQRTEQRDSAMYRCASSSPGQGVYEQFFGPGTRLTVL.

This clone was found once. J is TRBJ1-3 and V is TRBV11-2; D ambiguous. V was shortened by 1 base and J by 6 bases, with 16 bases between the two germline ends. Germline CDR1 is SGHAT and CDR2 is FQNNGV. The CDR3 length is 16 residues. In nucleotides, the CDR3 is TGTGCCAGCAGCTTAGTGGTCAGCCAAAGCTCAAACACCATATATTTT. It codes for CASSLVVSQSSNTIYF. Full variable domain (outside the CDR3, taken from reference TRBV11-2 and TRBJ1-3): EAGVAQSPRYKIIEKRQSVAFWCNPISGHATLYWYQQILGQGPKLLIQFQNNGVVDDSQLPKDRFSAERLKGVDSTLKIQPAKLEDSAVYLCASSLVVSQSSNTIYFGEGSWLTVV.

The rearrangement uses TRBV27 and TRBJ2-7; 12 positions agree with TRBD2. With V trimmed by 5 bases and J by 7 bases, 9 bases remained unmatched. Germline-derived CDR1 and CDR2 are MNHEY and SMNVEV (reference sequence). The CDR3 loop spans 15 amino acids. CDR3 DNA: TGTGCCAGCAGTACTCGACTAGCGGGAGTGAGGGAGCAGTACTTC. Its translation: CASSTRLAGVREQYF.

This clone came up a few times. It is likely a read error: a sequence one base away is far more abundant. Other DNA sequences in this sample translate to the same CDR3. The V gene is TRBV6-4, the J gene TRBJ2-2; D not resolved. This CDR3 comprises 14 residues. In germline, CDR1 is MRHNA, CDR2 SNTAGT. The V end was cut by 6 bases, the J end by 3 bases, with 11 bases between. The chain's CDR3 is CASSISTDTGELFF. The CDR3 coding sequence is TGTGCCAGCAGCATATCGACTGACACCGGGGAGCTGTTTTTT.

The DNA for the CDR3 is TGTGCCAGTAGTTTCCCGACAGGGGGTATGGATGGCTACACCTTC. It yields the protein CASSFPTGGMDGYTF. The chain employs TRBV19 and TRBJ1-2, with 9 bases lining up with TRBD1. Germline trimming cut 5 bases from V and 6 bases from J; bases unmatched to any gene: 10. Germline V gives CDR1 LNHDA, CDR2 SQIVND (reference sequence). The CDR3 extends over 15 amino acids.

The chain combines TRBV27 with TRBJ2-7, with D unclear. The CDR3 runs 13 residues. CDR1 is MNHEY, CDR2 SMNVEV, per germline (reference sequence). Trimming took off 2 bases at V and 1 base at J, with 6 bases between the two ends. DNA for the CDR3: TGTGCCAGCAGTTTAGTGGTTTCCTACGAGCAGTACTTC. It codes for CASSLVVSYEQYF.

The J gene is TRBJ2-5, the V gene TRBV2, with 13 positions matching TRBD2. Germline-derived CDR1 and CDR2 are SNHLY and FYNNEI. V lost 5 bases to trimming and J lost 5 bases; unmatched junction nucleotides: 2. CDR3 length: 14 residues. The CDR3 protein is CASSTSGRGETQYF. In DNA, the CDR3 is TGTGCCAGCAGTACTAGCGGGAGGGGGGAGACCCAGTACTTC. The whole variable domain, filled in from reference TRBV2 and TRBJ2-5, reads EPEVTQTPSHQVTQMGQEVILRCVPISNHLYFYWYRQILGQKVEFLVSFYNNEISEKSEIFDDQFSVERPDGSNFTLKIRSTKLEDSAMYFCASSTSGRGETQYFGPGTRLLVL.

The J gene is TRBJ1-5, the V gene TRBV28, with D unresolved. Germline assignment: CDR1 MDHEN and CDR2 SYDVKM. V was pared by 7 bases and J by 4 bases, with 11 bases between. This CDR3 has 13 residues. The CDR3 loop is CASTMGVNQPQHF. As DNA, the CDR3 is TGTGCCAGCACCATGGGAGTTAATCAGCCCCAGCATTTT.

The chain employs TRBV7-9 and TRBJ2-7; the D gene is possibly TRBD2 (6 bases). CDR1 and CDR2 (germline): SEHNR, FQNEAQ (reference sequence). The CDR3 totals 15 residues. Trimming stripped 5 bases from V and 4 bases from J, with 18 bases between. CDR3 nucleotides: TGTGCCAGCAGCCCGGGCCGACTAGTCTTATACGAGCAGTACTTC. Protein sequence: CASSPGRLVLYEQYF.

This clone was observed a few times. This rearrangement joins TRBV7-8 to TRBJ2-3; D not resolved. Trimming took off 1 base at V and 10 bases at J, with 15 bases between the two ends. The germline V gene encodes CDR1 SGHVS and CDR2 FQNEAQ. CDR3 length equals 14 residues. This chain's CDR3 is CASSLGVPLWAQYF. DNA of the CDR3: TGTGCCAGCAGCTTAGGGGTCCCACTATGGGCGCAGTATTTT. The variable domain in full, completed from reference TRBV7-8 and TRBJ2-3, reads GAGVSQSPRYKVAKRGQDVALRCDPISGHVSLFWYQQALGQGPEFLTYFQNEAQLDKSGLPSDRFFAERPEGSVSTLKIQRTQQEDSAVYLCASSLGVPLWAQYFGPGTRLTVL.

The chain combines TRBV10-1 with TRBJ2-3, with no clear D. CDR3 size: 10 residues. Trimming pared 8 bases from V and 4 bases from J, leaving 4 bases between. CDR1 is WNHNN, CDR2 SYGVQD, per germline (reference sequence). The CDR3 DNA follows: TGCGCCAGCTCACCAGATACGCAGTATTTT. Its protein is CASSPDTQYF.

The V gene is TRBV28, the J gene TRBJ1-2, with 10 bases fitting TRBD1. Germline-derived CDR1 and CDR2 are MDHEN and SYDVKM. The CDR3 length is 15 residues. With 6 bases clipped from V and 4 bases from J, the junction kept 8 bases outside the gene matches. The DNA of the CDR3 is TGTGCCAGCAGCCCGACGACAGGGGGCGGCTATGGCTACACCTTC. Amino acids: CASSPTTGGGYGYTF.

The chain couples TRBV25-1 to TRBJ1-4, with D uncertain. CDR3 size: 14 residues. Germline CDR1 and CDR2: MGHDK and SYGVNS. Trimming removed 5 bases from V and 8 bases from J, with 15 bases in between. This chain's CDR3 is CASSPTSRGEKLFF. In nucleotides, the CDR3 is TGTGCCAGCAGTCCGACCTCCCGGGGAGAAAAACTGTTTTTT.

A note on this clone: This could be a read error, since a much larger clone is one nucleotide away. The CDR3 nucleotides are TGTGCCATCAGTGAAGGGCAGGAGAGTCGGCCCCAGCATTTT. It yields the protein CAISEGQESRPQHF. The V and J genes are TRBV10-3 and TRBJ1-5; D remains unclear. V dropped 3 bases and J dropped 9 bases, with 15 bases sitting between them. The CDR3 length is 14 residues. The V gene's germline CDR1 is ENHRY and CDR2 SYGVKD.

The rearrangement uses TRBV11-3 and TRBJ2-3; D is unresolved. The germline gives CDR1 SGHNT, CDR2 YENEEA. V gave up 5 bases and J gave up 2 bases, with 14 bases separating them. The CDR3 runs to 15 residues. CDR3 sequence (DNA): TGTGCCAGCAGCCCCCGGACGGAAATCACAGATACGCAGTATTTT. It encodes CASSPRTEITDTQYF.

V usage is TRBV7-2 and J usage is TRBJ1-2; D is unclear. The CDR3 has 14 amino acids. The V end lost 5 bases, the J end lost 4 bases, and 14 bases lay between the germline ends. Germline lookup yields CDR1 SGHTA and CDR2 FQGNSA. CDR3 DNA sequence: TGTGCCAGCAGCATACTAGCCGGCGGCTATGGCTACACCTTC. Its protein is CASSILAGGYGYTF.

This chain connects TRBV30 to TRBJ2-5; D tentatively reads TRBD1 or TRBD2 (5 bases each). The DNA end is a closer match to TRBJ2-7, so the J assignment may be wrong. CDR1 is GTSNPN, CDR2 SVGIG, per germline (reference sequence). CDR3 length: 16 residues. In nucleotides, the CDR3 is TGTGCCTGGAGTGTAATGGTGGGGGAAAGAGTCGACGAGCAGTACTTC. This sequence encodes CAWSVMVGERVDEQYF.

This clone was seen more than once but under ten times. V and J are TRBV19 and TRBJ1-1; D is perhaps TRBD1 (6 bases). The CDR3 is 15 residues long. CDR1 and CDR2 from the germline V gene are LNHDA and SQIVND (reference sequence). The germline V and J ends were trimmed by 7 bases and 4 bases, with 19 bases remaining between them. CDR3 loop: CASIGRAGAGTEAFF. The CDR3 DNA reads TGTGCCAGTATCGGCAGAGCAGGGGCTGGCACTGAAGCTTTCTTT. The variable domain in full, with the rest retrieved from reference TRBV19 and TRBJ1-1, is DGGITQSPKYLFRKEGQNVTLSCEQNLNHDAMYWYRQDPGQGLRLIYYSQIVNDFQKGDIAEGYSVSREKKESFPLTVTSAQKNPTAFYLCASIGRAGAGTEAFFGQGTRLTVV.

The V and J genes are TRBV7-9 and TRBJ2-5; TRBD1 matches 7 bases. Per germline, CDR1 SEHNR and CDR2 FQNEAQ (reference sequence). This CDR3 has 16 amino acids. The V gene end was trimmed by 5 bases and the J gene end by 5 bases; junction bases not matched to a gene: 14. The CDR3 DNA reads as TGTGCCAGCAGCCCCGGGGTGGCAGGGGGTCGTGAGACCCAGTACTTC. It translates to CASSPGVAGGRETQYF. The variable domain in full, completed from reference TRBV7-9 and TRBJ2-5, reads DTGVSQNPRHKITKRGQNVTFRCDPISEHNRLYWYRQTLGQGPEFLTYFQNEAQLEKSRLLSDRFSAERPKGSFSTLEIQRTEQGDSAMYLCASSPGVAGGRETQYFGPGTRLLVL.

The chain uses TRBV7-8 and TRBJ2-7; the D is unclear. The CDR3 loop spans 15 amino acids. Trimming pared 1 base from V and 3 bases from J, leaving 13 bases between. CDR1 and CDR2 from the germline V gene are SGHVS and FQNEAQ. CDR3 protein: CASSLGTPTIYEQYF. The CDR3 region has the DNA TGTGCCAGCAGCTTAGGGACCCCTACCATCTACGAGCAGTACTTC.

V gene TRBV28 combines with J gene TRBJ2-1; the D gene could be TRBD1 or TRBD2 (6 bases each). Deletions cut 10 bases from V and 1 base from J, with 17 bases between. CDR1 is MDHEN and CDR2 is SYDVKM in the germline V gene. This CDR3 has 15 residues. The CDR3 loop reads CAILKGGRSYNEQFF. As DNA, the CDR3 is TGTGCCATATTAAAGGGGGGTAGGTCCTACAATGAGCAGTTCTTC.

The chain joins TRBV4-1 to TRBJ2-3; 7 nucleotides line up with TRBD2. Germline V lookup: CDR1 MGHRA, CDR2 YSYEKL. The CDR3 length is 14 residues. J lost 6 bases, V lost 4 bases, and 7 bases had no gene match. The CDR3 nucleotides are TGCGCCAGCAGCCTCGGACTAGTTCTCGATACGCAGTATTTT. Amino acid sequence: CASSLGLVLDTQYF.

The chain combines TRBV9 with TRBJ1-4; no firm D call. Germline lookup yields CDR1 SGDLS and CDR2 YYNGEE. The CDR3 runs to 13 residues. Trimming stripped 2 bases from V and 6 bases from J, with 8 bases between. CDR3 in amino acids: CASSVGSDEKLFF. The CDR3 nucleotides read TGTGCCAGCAGCGTTGGGTCGGATGAAAAACTGTTTTTT.